Listed below are T cell receptor beta chains from one sample, sequenced in a study of identical twins. TCRdb used MiXCR to reprocess the 5' RACE reads, holding one entry per CDR3 protein. The sample consists of about 340,000 distinct CDR3 sequences, 12% of them appearing once. These data also formed part of another study, on yellow fever vaccine responses in identical twins.

Sequencing used CD8+ T cells sorted from blood. These receptors all come from a woman younger than 35 in good health. The CDR3 runs from the conserved cysteine through the conserved F or W. Fields, in order: V gene, clone size, D gene, J gene, CDR3 protein, CDR3 DNA. The D gene is left open where the match is weak. Not all rows give a size; the values are once, few, many and, for expanded clones, a class.

v_call: TRBV4-1; clone_size: NA; d_call: NA; j_call: TRBJ1-2; cdr3_aa: CASSQEGTFSYGYTF; cdr3_nt: TGCGCCAGCAGCCAAGAGGGGACCTTTTCCTATGGCTACACCTTC
v_call: TRBV12-3/TRBV12-4; clone_size: few; d_call: NA; j_call: TRBJ2-1; cdr3_aa: CASSLTTATNNEQFF; cdr3_nt: TGTGCCAGCAGTTTAACGACAGCAACGAACAATGAGCAGTTCTTC
v_call: TRBV7-9; clone_size: few; d_call: TRBD2; j_call: TRBJ2-5; cdr3_aa: CASSVHGGAEETQYF; cdr3_nt: TGTGCCAGCAGCGTCCACGGGGGGGCTGAGGAGACCCAGTACTTC
v_call: TRBV28; clone_size: NA; d_call: NA; j_call: TRBJ2-5; cdr3_aa: CASSLIPGRETQYF; cdr3_nt: TGTGCCAGCAGTTTAATTCCGGGGCGAGAGACCCAGTACTTC
v_call: TRBV12-3/TRBV12-4; clone_size: NA; d_call: TRBD1; j_call: TRBJ1-2; cdr3_aa: CASSLSHFGTADGYTF; cdr3_nt: TGTGCCAGCAGTTTATCGCACTTCGGGACAGCGGATGGCTACACCTTC
v_call: TRBV27; clone_size: few; d_call: NA; j_call: TRBJ2-1; cdr3_aa: CASGVGRSNEQFF; cdr3_nt: TGTGCCAGCGGGGTTGGCAGGTCCAATGAGCAGTTCTTC
v_call: TRBV12-3/TRBV12-4; clone_size: many; d_call: NA; j_call: TRBJ1-1; cdr3_aa: CASGGPNTEAFF; cdr3_nt: TGTGCCAGCGGGGGGCCCAACACTGAAGCTTTCTTT
v_call: TRBV24-1; clone_size: NA; d_call: TRBD2; j_call: TRBJ2-1; cdr3_aa: CATSDLLAGGNNEQFF; cdr3_nt: TGTGCCACCAGTGACCTACTAGCGGGAGGTAACAATGAGCAGTTCTTC
v_call: TRBV3-1; clone_size: NA; d_call: TRBD2; j_call: TRBJ2-1; cdr3_aa: CASSQDPGTSGINEQFF; cdr3_nt: TGTGCCAGCAGCCAAGATCCCGGGACTAGCGGGATCAATGAGCAGTTCTTC
v_call: TRBV29-1; clone_size: few; d_call: NA; j_call: TRBJ1-2; cdr3_aa: CSVQDSYGYTF; cdr3_nt: TGCAGCGTCCAGGACAGCTATGGCTACACCTTC
v_call: TRBV29-1; clone_size: NA; d_call: NA; j_call: TRBJ2-7; cdr3_aa: CSARDFHYEQYF; cdr3_nt: TGCAGCGCCCGGGACTTCCACTACGAGCAGTACTTC
v_call: TRBV12-3/TRBV12-4; clone_size: few; d_call: NA; j_call: TRBJ2-5; cdr3_aa: CASSPLIGQETQYF; cdr3_nt: TGTGCCAGCAGTCCCTTAATAGGCCAAGAGACCCAGTACTTC
v_call: TRBV12-3/TRBV12-4; clone_size: few; d_call: NA; j_call: TRBJ2-7; cdr3_aa: CASSLALRAGYEQYF; cdr3_nt: TGTGCCAGCAGTTTAGCTTTGAGGGCCGGCTACGAGCAGTACTTC
v_call: TRBV7-6; clone_size: few; d_call: NA; j_call: TRBJ2-1; cdr3_aa: CASSLVEGRDSYNEQFF; cdr3_nt: TGTGCCAGCAGCTTAGTGGAGGGGCGGGATTCGTACAATGAGCAGTTCTTC
v_call: TRBV5-1; clone_size: many; d_call: NA; j_call: TRBJ2-5; cdr3_aa: CASSSRGPETQYF; cdr3_nt: TGCGCCAGCAGCTCAAGGGGTCCCGAGACCCAGTACTTC
v_call: TRBV29-1; clone_size: few; d_call: TRBD2; j_call: TRBJ2-7; cdr3_aa: CSVESSGYEQYF; cdr3_nt: TGCAGCGTTGAATCTAGCGGGTACGAGCAGTACTTC
v_call: TRBV7-9; clone_size: NA; d_call: NA; j_call: TRBJ1-2; cdr3_aa: CASSLEQLYGYTF; cdr3_nt: TGTGCCAGCAGCTTGGAACAGCTCTATGGCTACACCTTC
v_call: TRBV24-1; clone_size: few; d_call: TRBD1; j_call: TRBJ2-4; cdr3_aa: CATSDSGQLNIQYF; cdr3_nt: TGTGCCACCAGTGATTCGGGACAGCTAAACATTCAGTACTTC
v_call: TRBV20-1; clone_size: few; d_call: NA; j_call: TRBJ2-2; cdr3_aa: CSARGDVGGDTGELFF; cdr3_nt: TGCAGTGCTAGAGGGGACGTTGGCGGGGACACCGGGGAGCTGTTTTTT
v_call: TRBV6-4; clone_size: NA; d_call: NA; j_call: TRBJ1-2; cdr3_aa: CASSESPDAIYGYTF; cdr3_nt: TGTGCCAGCAGTGAATCTCCCGATGCGATCTATGGCTACACCTTC
v_call: TRBV29-1; clone_size: NA; d_call: TRBD2; j_call: TRBJ2-1; cdr3_aa: CSVTGEREGSSYNEQFF; cdr3_nt: TGCAGCGTCACAGGAGAGCGGGAGGGCAGCTCCTACAATGAGCAGTTCTTC
v_call: TRBV5-1; clone_size: many; d_call: TRBD2; j_call: TRBJ2-3; cdr3_aa: CASSLGLADSTDTQYF; cdr3_nt: TGCGCCAGCAGCTTGGGGCTAGCGGACAGCACAGATACGCAGTATTTT
v_call: TRBV7-6; clone_size: NA; d_call: TRBD1; j_call: TRBJ2-3; cdr3_aa: CASSPLGQGMTDTQYF; cdr3_nt: TGTGCCAGCAGCCCCTTGGGACAGGGAATGACAGATACGCAGTATTTT
v_call: TRBV9; clone_size: NA; d_call: NA; j_call: TRBJ2-1; cdr3_aa: CASSGSGSSHEQFF; cdr3_nt: TGTGCCAGCAGTGGGAGCGGGTCTTCCCATGAGCAGTTCTTC
v_call: TRBV15; clone_size: NA; d_call: NA; j_call: TRBJ1-3; cdr3_aa: CATSRDRAVGNTIYF; cdr3_nt: TGTGCCACCAGCAGAGATAGAGCAGTAGGAAACACCATATATTTT
v_call: TRBV7-6; clone_size: many; d_call: NA; j_call: TRBJ2-1; cdr3_aa: CASSLARGNEQFF; cdr3_nt: TGTGCCAGCAGCTTAGCTAGGGGCAATGAGCAGTTCTTC
v_call: TRBV9; clone_size: few; d_call: NA; j_call: TRBJ2-1; cdr3_aa: CASSVGQDYNEQFF; cdr3_nt: TGTGCCAGCAGCGTAGGCCAGGATTACAATGAGCAGTTCTTC
v_call: TRBV5-1; clone_size: few; d_call: TRBD2; j_call: TRBJ2-1; cdr3_aa: CASSTQTSGVSYNEQFF; cdr3_nt: TGCGCCAGCAGCACTCAGACTAGCGGGGTGTCCTACAATGAGCAGTTCTTC
v_call: TRBV5-1; clone_size: few; d_call: TRBD1; j_call: TRBJ2-3; cdr3_aa: CASSSDRASTDTQYF; cdr3_nt: TGTGCCAGCAGTTCGGACAGGGCTAGCACAGATACGCAGTATTTT
v_call: TRBV10-3; clone_size: NA; d_call: NA; j_call: TRBJ2-1; cdr3_aa: CAISRTDPYNEQFF; cdr3_nt: TGTGCCATCAGCCGGACAGACCCCTACAATGAGCAGTTCTTC
v_call: TRBV7-9; clone_size: many; d_call: NA; j_call: TRBJ2-1; cdr3_aa: CASSDRTYNEQFF; cdr3_nt: TGTGCCAGCAGCGACCGGACGTATAATGAGCAGTTCTTC
v_call: TRBV24-1; clone_size: few; d_call: TRBD1; j_call: TRBJ2-2; cdr3_aa: CATTGTGLSGELFF; cdr3_nt: TGTGCCACCACCGGGACAGGTTTATCCGGGGAGCTGTTTTTT
v_call: TRBV7-9; clone_size: few; d_call: TRBD1; j_call: TRBJ2-5; cdr3_aa: CASSGTGRGETQYF; cdr3_nt: TGTGCCAGCAGCGGGACAGGGAGAGGGGAGACCCAGTACTTC
v_call: TRBV6-1; clone_size: NA; d_call: TRBD2; j_call: TRBJ2-7; cdr3_aa: CASRAGSGYRESEQYF; cdr3_nt: TGTGCCAGCAGAGCGGGGAGCGGCTATCGGGAGTCCGAGCAGTACTTC
v_call: TRBV7-9; clone_size: many; d_call: NA; j_call: TRBJ2-2; cdr3_aa: CASSAGGSNTGELFF; cdr3_nt: TGTGCCAGCAGCGCCGGGGGCTCAAACACCGGGGAGCTGTTTTTT
v_call: TRBV29-1; clone_size: NA; d_call: TRBD2; j_call: TRBJ2-1; cdr3_aa: CSAREGGYNEQFF; cdr3_nt: TGCAGCGCTCGGGAGGGGGGTTACAATGAGCAGTTCTTC
v_call: TRBV7-9; clone_size: NA; d_call: TRBD2; j_call: TRBJ2-3; cdr3_aa: CASSPASGYSTDTQYF; cdr3_nt: TGTGCCAGCAGCCCAGCTAGCGGGTACTCCACAGATACGCAGTATTTT
v_call: TRBV5-6; clone_size: NA; d_call: TRBD1; j_call: TRBJ2-1; cdr3_aa: CASSHRTRDSPDEQFF; cdr3_nt: TGTGCCAGCAGCCACAGAACCCGGGACAGTCCCGATGAGCAGTTCTTC
v_call: TRBV5-1; clone_size: NA; d_call: TRBD1; j_call: TRBJ2-2; cdr3_aa: CASSYRQGDTGELFF; cdr3_nt: TGCGCCAGCAGCTATCGACAGGGTGACACCGGGGAGCTGTTTTTT
v_call: TRBV7-9; clone_size: many; d_call: TRBD2; j_call: TRBJ2-1; cdr3_aa: CASSDSRLAGVGEQFF; cdr3_nt: TGTGCCAGCAGCGATAGTCGGCTAGCGGGAGTAGGAGAGCAGTTCTTC
v_call: TRBV4-1; clone_size: NA; d_call: TRBD2; j_call: TRBJ2-6; cdr3_aa: CASSQTSGTLSGANVLTF; cdr3_nt: TGCGCCAGCAGCCAAACTAGCGGGACCTTGTCTGGGGCCAACGTCCTGACTTTC
v_call: TRBV4-1; clone_size: NA; d_call: TRBD2; j_call: TRBJ2-7; cdr3_aa: CASSLGGLAAYEQYF; cdr3_nt: TGCGCCAGCAGCCTCGGTGGACTAGCAGCCTACGAGCAGTACTTC
v_call: TRBV11-1; clone_size: few; d_call: NA; j_call: TRBJ2-1; cdr3_aa: CASRALGHLPSSYNEQFF; cdr3_nt: TGTGCCAGCAGGGCATTGGGACACCTACCGAGCTCCTACAATGAGCAGTTCTTC
v_call: TRBV4-2; clone_size: few; d_call: TRBD2; j_call: TRBJ2-1; cdr3_aa: CASSLPGLAGGPYNEQFF; cdr3_nt: TGTGCCAGCAGCCTCCCGGGACTAGCGGGAGGGCCCTACAATGAGCAGTTCTTC
v_call: TRBV7-8; clone_size: NA; d_call: TRBD1; j_call: TRBJ1-1; cdr3_aa: CASSLPSGQGPFYTNTEAFF; cdr3_nt: TGTGCCAGCAGCTTACCCTCGGGACAGGGGCCCTTCTACACGAACACTGAAGCTTTCTTT